The clone carrying this TCR beta chain was detected many times. The antigen remains undetermined. This entry belongs to a study of blood T cells in healthy people across ages. Looking at the study overall: In model experiments, template switching was able to capture about one barcoded beta molecule for every two T cells that were present. General study points: For the donors, CMV status was unknown and possibly confounded expanded clonotype changes.

Together with a sample-barcoded 5' primer, a J-beta primer mix was included in a second PCR lasting about 6 to 11 cycles. All samples gave at least 2.5 million CDR3-containing paired-end reads. From the 5' RACE reads, TCRdb called clonotypes with MiXCR, one entry per CDR3 protein. There are 600,000 to 800,000 distinct CDR3 sequences in the sample; roughly half occur only once, and roughly 14% lies in the top ten. Germline CDR1 is MNHNY and CDR2 is SVGAGI (reference sequence). V shed 6 bases, J shed 5 bases, and the junction held 4 bases outside the gene matches. CDR3 length: 14 residues. Sequenced sample: blood. V and J are TRBV6-6 and TRBJ2-2; 9 nucleotides line up with TRBD1. The clonotype comes from a woman of 80 years or more in good health. CDR3 residues: CASSTGGGTGELFF. Written as DNA, the CDR3 is TGTGCCAGCAGCACAGGGGGCGGAACCGGGGAGCTGTTTTTT.